This entry features one TCR beta chain sequence. Antigen unknown. This sample was included in a study of CD8 T cells in ankylosing spondylitis. Quantitative 5'-RACE with molecular barcodes generated TCR beta libraries. TCRdb re-called the 5' RACE reads with MiXCR, one entry per CDR3 protein. The data show hundreds of thousands of distinct CDR3 sequences, 17% seen once. CDR3 length equals 15 residues. Trimming stripped 5 bases from V and 7 bases from J, with 18 bases between. The germline V gene encodes CDR1 MNHEY and CDR2 SMNVEV (reference sequence). Broader study findings: Significant enrichment of disease-linked clones was reported in matched ankylosing spondylitis synovial fluid. Certain motif variants had earlier appeared in reactive arthritis synovial fluid and blood. A TCR beta motif of under ten highly homologous variants appeared characteristic of ankylosing spondylitis blood. Disease-linked clones were found to be CD8+ and relatively rare in peripheral blood.

This TCR was recovered from a male donor with ankylosing spondylitis. The chain is built from TRBV27 and TRBJ1-5; unclear D gene. The sequenced sample was blood, either unsorted or a sorted T cell fraction (not recorded which). CDR3 nucleotide sequence: TGTGCCAGCAGTGCAAGGCCAGGTTCGGGGCAGCCCCAGCATTTT. This translates into CASSARPGSGQPQHF.